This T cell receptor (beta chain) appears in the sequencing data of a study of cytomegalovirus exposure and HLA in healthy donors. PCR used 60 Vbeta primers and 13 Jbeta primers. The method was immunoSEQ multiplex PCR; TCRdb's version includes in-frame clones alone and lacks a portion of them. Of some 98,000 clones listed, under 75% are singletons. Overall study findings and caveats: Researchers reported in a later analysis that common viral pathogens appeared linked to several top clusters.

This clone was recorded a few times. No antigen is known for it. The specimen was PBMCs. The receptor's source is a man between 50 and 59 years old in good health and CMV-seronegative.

In nucleotides, the CDR3 is TGTGCCAGCGGCGGGCGGTATGAGCAGTTCTTC. It is translated as CASGGRYEQFF. The chain joins TRBV27 to TRBJ2-1, with D perhaps TRBD2 (5 bases). The CDR3 runs 11 residues. V gave up 8 bases and J gave up 8 bases, with 10 bases separating them. Germline V gene data show CDR1 as MNHEY and CDR2 as SMNVEV (reference sequence).